Listed below are T cell receptor beta chains from one sample, sequenced in a study of T-cell reconstitution after alpha-beta-depleted transplantation in children. MiXCR, run by TCRdb on the PCR reads, gives a single entry per CDR3 protein. This sample has about 480,000 distinct CDR3 sequences; around 13% occur once, and the top ten carry under 7%. This specimen was PBMCs from the stem cell graft donor, taken from the stem cell graft. These receptors were taken from a human donor who donated a stem cell graft to a child with combined immunodeficiency. CDR3s include the opening cysteine and the closing phenylalanine or tryptophan. The size of a clone is reported for some rows only, either as once, few or many, or as a class for expanded clones.

TRBV15,many,CATSRKTGVNTEAFF
TRBV20-1,.,CSARRSDRVGEKLFF
TRBV7-2,few,CASSWTGHYGYTF
TRBV27,.,CASSSATGAPWGGYTF
TRBV12-3/TRBV12-4,few,CASSLDGWTGVSTDTQYF
TRBV12-3/TRBV12-4,.,CASSFRGFVSGNTIYF
TRBV4-3,.,CASSQGAGTRGELFF
TRBV20-1,few,CSASFPGTHLGETQYF
TRBV28,.,CASSSTYSTSFYEQFF
TRBV4-3,.,CASSQGRASSEAFF
TRBV20-1,many,CSARWGARTSEQYF
TRBV20-1,many,CSALDNEQFF
TRBV12-3/TRBV12-4,.,CASSLQAFRNTIYF
TRBV18,few,CASSPNLPGDEKLFF
TRBV6-5,many,CASSYLAGPPYEQYF
TRBV7-9,.,CASSGGPSGIDTQYF
TRBV10-3,.,CAISTHGTGSTDTQYF
TRBV12-3/TRBV12-4,many,CASSPDRGGLAGPDTDTQYF
TRBV12-3/TRBV12-4,few,CASSRIGQFSYNEQFF
TRBV2,.,CASIQGPRRAIYF
TRBV7-8,few,CASSASWGAARNEAFF
TRBV7-3,few,CASSPEHGAYNEQFF
TRBV6-5,.,CASSYSGQYSNQPQHF
TRBV9,few,CASSPPGTSGRWENIQYF
TRBV20-1,.,CSARDTTGTSGSYEQYF
TRBV7-8,few,CASSLVVEKFF
TRBV30,.,CAWSWGSGRTFTDTQYF
TRBV5-5,few,CASSLELIAWEATEAFF
TRBV7-2,few,CASSSTGGGNEQYF
TRBV11-2,.,CASSHRDVSYEQYF
TRBV29-1,.,CSVESREGYEQYF
TRBV5-1,few,CASSLIPNRGPVTGELFF
TRBV5-6,many,CASSLHHQETQYF
TRBV20-1,few,CSARSATTNNEQFF
TRBV2,.,CASKELQDGNNQPQHF
TRBV10-3,.,CAIRPGTGAYEQYF